This T cell receptor (beta chain) is drawn from a study of blood T cell repertoires in COVID-19. V gave up 4 bases and J gave up 8 bases; unmatched junction bases: 12. This CDR3 region has 17 residues. Germline V lookup: CDR1 SGHVS, CDR2 FNYEAQ. Participants came from some 23 US areas, aged roughly 18 to 100 years. Method: immunoSEQ multiplex PCR; TCRdb's copy keeps in-frame clones and lacks some. The repertoire holds a few hundred thousand clones, roughly 91% seen once, with approximately 9.5% in the top ten. The sequencing input was PBMCs or T cells enriched from blood (not recorded which). V and J are TRBV7-6 and TRBJ2-1; 12 nucleotides match TRBD2. The receptor's source is a man aged 40-50 years who had recovered from COVID-19. Written as DNA, the CDR3 is TGTGCCAGCAGCTCTCTAGGGGGGACTAGCGGGTTCGATGAGCAGTTCTTC. Translated: CASSSLGGTSGFDEQFF.